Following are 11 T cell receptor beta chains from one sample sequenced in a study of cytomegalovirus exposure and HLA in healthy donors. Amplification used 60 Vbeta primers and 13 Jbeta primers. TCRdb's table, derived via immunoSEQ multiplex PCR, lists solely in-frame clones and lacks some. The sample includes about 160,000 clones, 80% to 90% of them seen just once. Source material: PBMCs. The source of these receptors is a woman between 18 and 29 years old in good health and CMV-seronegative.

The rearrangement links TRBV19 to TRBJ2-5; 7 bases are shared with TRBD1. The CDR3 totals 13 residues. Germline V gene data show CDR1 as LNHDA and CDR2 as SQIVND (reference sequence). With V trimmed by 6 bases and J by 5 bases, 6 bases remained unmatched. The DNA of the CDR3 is TGTGCCAGTAGGGACAGGCGAGTGGAGACCCAGTACTTC. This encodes CASRDRRVETQYF.

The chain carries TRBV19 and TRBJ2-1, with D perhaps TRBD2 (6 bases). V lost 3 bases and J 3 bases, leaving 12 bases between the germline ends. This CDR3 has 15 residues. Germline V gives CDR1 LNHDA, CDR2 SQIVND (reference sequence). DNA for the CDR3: TGTGCCAGTAGTATGGGTAGCGGATACTACAATGAGCAGTTCTTC. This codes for CASSMGSGYYNEQFF.

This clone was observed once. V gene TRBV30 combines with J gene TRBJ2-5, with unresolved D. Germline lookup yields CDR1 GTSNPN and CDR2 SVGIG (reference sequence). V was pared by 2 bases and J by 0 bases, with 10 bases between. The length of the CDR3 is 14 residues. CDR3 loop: CAWSPREYQETQYF. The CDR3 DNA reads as TGTGCCTGGAGTCCCCGTGAGTACCAAGAGACCCAGTACTTC.

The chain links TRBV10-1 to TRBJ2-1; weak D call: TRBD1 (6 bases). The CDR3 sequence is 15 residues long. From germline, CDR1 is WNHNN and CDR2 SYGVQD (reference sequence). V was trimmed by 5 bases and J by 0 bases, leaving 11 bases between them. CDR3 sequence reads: CASSRGTPSYNEQFF. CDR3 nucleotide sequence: TGCGCCAGCAGTAGGGGGACCCCCTCCTACAATGAGCAGTTCTTC.

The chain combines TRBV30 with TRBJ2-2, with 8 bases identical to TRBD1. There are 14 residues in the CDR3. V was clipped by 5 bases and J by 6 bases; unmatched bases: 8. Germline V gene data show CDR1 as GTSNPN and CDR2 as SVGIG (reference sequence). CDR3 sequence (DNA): TGTGCCTGGGCAAGGCAGGGGGCCGCCGGGGAGCTGTTTTTT. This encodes CAWARQGAAGELFF.

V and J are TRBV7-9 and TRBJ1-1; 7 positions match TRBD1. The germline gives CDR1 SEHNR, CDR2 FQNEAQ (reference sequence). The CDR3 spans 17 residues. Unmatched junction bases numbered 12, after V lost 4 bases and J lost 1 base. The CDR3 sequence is CASSSNDREIENTEAFF. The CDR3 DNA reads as TGTGCCAGCAGCTCGAACGACAGGGAAATAGAGAACACTGAAGCTTTCTTT.

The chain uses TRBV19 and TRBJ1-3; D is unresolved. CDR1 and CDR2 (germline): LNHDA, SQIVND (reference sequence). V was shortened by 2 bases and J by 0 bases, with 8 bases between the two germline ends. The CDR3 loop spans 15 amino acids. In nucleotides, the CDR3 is TGTGCCAGTAGTATATGGGGAGTCTCTGGAAACACCATATATTTT. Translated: CASSIWGVSGNTIYF. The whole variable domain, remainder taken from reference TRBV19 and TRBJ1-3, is DGGITQSPKYLFRKEGQNVTLSCEQNLNHDAMYWYRQDPGQGLRLIYYSQIVNDFQKGDIAEGYSVSREKKESFPLTVTSAQKNPTAFYLCASSIWGVSGNTIYFGEGSWLTVV.

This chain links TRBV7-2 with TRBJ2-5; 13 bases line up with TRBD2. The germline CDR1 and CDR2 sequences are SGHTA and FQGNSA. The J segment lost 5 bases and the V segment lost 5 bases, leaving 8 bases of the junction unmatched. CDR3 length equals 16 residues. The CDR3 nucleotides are TGTGCCAGCAGCACTACTAGCGGGGGGGCCTGGGAGACCCAGTACTTC. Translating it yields CASSTTSGGAWETQYF.

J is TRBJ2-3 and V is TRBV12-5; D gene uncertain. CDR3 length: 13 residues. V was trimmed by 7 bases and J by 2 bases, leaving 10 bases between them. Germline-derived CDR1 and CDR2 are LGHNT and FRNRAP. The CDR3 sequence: CASVAPHTDTQYF. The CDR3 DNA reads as TGTGCTAGTGTGGCACCTCACACAGATACGCAGTATTTT.

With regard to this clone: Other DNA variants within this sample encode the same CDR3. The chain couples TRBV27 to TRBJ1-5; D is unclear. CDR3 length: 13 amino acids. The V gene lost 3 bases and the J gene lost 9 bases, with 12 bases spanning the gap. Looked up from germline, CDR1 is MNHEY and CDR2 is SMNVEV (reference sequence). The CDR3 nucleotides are TGTGCCAGCAGTTTGAGAGGTTTTCCGCCCCAGCATTTT. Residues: CASSLRGFPPQHF.

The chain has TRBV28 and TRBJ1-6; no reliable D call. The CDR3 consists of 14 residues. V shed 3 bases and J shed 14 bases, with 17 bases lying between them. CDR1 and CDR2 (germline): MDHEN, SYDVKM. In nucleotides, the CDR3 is TGTGCCAGCAGTTTCCCCCCGGGAGTCACCTCCCTCCACTTT. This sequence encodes CASSFPPGVTSLHF.